This T cell receptor beta chain was captured in a study of blood T cell repertoires in COVID-19. About the research overall: The analysed material was cDNA or gDNA that came from T cells, B-cell-depleted T cells, or PBMCs.

CDR3 length: 15 residues. Trimming cost V 3 bases and J 7 bases; bases outside gene matches: 7. Germline loops: CDR1 MNHNS, CDR2 SASEGT. Authors' analysis steps: Reference gene primer amplification gave nucleated cell count estimates. Measured with immunoSEQ multiplex PCR; TCRdb has only the in-frame clones, and not every one. V, J and clone size are taken as reported in that table, and D and trimming were inferred from the DNA itself. The data show approximately 210,000 clones, roughly 90% seen once. The sequence was collected from a man aged 70-80 years with acute or convalescent COVID-19. The chain has TRBV6-1 and TRBJ2-5; 11 bases align to TRBD2. The specimen sequenced was peripheral blood. CDR3 residues: CASSDRLAGKGTQYF. The CDR3 nucleotides read TGTGCCAGCAGTGATAGACTAGCGGGAAAGGGGACCCAGTACTTC.